This TCR beta chain was recorded in a study of blood T cells in healthy people across ages. Study details: Template switching captured about one barcoded beta molecule per two T cells.

This clonotype appeared a few times. Antigen specificity is unknown. Study observations and caveats: Per-million-T-cell TCR beta diversity fell roughly linearly with age.

After removal of 5 bases from V and 1 base from J, the junction contained 6 bases not matched to a gene. Germline values: CDR1 SGHRS, CDR2 YFSETQ. The CDR3 runs 14 residues. Primed by a sample-barcoded 5' primer and a J-beta primer mix, a second PCR proceeded for about 6 to 11 cycles. TCRdb recomputed calls from the 5' RACE reads with MiXCR, one row per CDR3 protein. This table has some 1.5 million distinct CDR3 sequences, 35% to 45% appearing once. This chain uses TRBV5-1 with TRBJ2-7, with 7 bases aligning to TRBD2. The TCR was taken from a woman between 18 and 30 years old in good health. The sequencing input was blood. CDR3 DNA: TGCGCCAGCAGTCACGGGACTAATTCCTACGAGCAGTACTTC. The encoded protein is CASSHGTNSYEQYF.